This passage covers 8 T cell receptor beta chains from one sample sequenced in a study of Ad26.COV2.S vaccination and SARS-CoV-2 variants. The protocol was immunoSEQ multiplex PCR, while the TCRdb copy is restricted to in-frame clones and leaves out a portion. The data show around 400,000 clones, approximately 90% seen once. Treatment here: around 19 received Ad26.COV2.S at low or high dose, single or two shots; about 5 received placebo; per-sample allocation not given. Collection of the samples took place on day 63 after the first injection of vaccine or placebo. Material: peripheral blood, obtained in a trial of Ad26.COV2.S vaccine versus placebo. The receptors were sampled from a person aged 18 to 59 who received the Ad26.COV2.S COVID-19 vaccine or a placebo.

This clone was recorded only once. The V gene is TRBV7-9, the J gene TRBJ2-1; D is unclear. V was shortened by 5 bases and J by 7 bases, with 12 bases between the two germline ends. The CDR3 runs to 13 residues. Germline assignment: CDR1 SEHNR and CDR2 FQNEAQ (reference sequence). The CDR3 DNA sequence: TGTGCCAGCAGCGAACAAGGGAAAAATGAGCAGTTCTTC. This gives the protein CASSEQGKNEQFF. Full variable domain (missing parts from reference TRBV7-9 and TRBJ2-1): DTGVSQNPRHKITKRGQNVTFRCDPISEHNRLYWYRQTLGQGPEFLTYFQNEAQLEKSRLLSDRFSAERPKGSFSTLEIQRTEQGDSAMYLCASSEQGKNEQFFGPGTRLTVL.

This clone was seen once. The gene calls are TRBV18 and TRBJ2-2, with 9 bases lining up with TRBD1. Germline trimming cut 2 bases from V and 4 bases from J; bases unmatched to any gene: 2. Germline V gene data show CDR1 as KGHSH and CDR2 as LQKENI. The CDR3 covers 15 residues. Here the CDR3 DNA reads TGTGCCAGCTCACCAGGGACAGGGAGCACCGGGGAGCTGTTTTTT. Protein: CASSPGTGSTGELFF.

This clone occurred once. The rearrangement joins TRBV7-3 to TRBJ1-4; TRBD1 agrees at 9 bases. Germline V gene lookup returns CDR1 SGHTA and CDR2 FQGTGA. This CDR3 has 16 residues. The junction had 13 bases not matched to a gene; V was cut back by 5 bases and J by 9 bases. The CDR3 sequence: CASSLGTGNGFKKLFF. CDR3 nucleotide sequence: TGTGCCAGCAGCCTCGGGACAGGGAACGGGTTTAAAAAACTGTTTTTT.

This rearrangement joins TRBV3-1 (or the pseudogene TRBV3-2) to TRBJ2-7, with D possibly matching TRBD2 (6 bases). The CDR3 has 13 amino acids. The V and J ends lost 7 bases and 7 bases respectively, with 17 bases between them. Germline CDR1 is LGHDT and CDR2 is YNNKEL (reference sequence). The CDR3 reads CASTLAGTGEQYF. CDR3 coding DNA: TGTGCCAGCACCCTGGCGGGGACGGGGGAGCAGTACTTC.

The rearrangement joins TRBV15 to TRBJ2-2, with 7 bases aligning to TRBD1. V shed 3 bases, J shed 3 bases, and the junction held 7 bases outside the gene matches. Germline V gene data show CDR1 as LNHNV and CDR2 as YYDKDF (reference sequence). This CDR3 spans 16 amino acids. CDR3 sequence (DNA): TGTGCCACCAGCAGCGCCCCCGGGACAGACACCGGGGAGCTGTTTTTT. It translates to CATSSAPGTDTGELFF. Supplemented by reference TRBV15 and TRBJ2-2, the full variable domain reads DAMVIQNPRYQVTQFGKPVTLSCSQTLNHNVMYWYQQKSSQAPKLLFHYYDKDFNNEADTPDNFQSRRPNTSFCFLDIRSPGLGDTAMYLCATSSAPGTDTGELFFGEGSRLTVL.

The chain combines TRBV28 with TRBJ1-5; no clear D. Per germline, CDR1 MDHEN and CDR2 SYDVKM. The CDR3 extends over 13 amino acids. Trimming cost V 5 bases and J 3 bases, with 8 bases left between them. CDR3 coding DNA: TGTGCCAGCAGTAGGGCCAACAATCAGCCCCAGCATTTT. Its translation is CASSRANNQPQHF.

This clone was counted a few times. Written as DNA, the CDR3 is TGCAGTGCTAGAGATCCGGGACGGATGACCTTC. Translated, it gives CSARDPGRMTF. This sequence joins TRBV20-1 and TRBJ1-2; a possible D gene is TRBD1 (5 bases). This CDR3 region has 11 residues. Looked up from germline, CDR1 is DFQATT and CDR2 is SNEGSKA (reference sequence). V was pared by 0 bases and J by 14 bases, with 13 bases between.

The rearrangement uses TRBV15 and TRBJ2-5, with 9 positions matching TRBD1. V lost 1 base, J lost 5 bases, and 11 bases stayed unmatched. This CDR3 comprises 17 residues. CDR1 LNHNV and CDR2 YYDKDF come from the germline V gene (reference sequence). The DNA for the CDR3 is TGTGCCACCAGCAGAGTTAGAAGGACAGGGGTGGGGGAGACCCAGTACTTC. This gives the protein CATSRVRRTGVGETQYF. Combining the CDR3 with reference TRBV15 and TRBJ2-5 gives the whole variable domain DAMVIQNPRYQVTQFGKPVTLSCSQTLNHNVMYWYQQKSSQAPKLLFHYYDKDFNNEADTPDNFQSRRPNTSFCFLDIRSPGLGDTAMYLCATSRVRRTGVGETQYFGPGTRLLVL.